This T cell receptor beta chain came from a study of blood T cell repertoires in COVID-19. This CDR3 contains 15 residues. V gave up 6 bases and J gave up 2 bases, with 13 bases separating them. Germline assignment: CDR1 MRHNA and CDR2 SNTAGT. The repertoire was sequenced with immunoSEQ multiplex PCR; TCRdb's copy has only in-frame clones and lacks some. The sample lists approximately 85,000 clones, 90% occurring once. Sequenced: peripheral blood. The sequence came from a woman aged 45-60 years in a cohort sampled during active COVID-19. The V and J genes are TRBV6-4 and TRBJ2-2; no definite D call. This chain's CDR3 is CASSALLGNTGELFF. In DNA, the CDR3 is TGTGCCAGCAGCGCCCTCCTAGGTAACACCGGGGAGCTGTTTTTT.